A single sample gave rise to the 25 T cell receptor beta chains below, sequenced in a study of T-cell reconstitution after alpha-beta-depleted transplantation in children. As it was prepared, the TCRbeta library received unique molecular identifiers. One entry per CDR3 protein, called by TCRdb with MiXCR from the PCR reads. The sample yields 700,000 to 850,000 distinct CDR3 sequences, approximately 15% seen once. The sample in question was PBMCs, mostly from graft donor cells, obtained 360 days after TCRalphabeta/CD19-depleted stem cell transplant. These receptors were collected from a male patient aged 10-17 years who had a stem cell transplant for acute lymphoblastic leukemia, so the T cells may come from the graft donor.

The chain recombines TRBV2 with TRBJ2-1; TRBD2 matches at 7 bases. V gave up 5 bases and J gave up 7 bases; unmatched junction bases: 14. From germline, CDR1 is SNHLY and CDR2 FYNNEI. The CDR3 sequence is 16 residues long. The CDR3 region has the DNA TGTGCCAGCAGTCCCCCCTTCGCGGGAGTTGTTAATGAGCAGTTCTTC. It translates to CASSPPFAGVVNEQFF. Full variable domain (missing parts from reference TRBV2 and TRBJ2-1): EPEVTQTPSHQVTQMGQEVILRCVPISNHLYFYWYRQILGQKVEFLVSFYNNEISEKSEIFDDQFSVERPDGSNFTLKIRSTKLEDSAMYFCASSPPFAGVVNEQFFGPGTRLTVL.

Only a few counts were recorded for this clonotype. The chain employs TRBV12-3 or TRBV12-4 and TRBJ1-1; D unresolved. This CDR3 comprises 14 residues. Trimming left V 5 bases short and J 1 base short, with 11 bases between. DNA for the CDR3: TGTGCCAGCAGTCCCCCCAGCAGGAACACTGAAGCTTTCTTT. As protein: CASSPPSRNTEAFF.

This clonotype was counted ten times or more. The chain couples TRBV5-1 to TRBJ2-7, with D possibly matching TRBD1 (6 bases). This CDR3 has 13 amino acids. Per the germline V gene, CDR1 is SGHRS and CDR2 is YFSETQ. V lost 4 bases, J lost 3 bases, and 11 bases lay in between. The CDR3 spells CASSQTTGYEQYF. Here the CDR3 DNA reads TGCGCCAGCAGCCAAACGACAGGCTACGAGCAGTACTTC.

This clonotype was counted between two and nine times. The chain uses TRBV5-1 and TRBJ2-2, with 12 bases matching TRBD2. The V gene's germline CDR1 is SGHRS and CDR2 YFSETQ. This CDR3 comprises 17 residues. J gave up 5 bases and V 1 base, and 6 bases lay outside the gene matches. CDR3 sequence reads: CASSLPSTSGRTGELFF. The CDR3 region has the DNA TGCGCCAGCAGCTTGCCGAGCACTAGCGGGAGGACCGGGGAGCTGTTTTTT.

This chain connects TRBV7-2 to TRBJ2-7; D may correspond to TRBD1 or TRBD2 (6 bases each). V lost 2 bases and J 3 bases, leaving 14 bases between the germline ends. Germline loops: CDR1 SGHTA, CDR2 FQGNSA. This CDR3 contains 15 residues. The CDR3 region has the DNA TGTGCCAGCAGCTTACGAGGAGGGGGTGTCTACGAGCAGTACTTC. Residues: CASSLRGGGVYEQYF.

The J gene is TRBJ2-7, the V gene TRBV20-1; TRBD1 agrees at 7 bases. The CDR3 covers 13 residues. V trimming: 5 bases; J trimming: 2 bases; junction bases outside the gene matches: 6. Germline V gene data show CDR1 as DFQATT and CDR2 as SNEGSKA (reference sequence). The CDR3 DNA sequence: TGCAGTGCTCCAAGGGACAGAACCTACGAGCAGTACTTC. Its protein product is CSAPRDRTYEQYF.

DNA of the CDR3: TGTGCCAGCAGTTACTCGGGACTAGCGGGAGTAGCCGACAATGAGCAGTTCTTC. It translates to CASSYSGLAGVADNEQFF. This chain joins TRBV6-5 and TRBJ2-1; TRBD2 matches at 14 bases. Losses at the gene ends were 0 bases for V and 5 bases for J; bases not matched to a gene: 6. The CDR3 has 18 amino acids. CDR1 MNHEY and CDR2 SVGAGI come from the germline V gene.

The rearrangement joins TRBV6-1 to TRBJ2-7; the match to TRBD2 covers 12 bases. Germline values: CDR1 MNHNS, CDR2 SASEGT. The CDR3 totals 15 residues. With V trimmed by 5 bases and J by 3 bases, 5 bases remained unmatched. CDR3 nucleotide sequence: TGTGCCAGCAGTCAGGGGACTAGCGGGTTCTACGAGCAGTACTTC. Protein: CASSQGTSGFYEQYF.

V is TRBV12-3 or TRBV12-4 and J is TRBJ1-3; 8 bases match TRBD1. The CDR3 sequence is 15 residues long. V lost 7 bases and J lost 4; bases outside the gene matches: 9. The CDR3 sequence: CASTPGQGYGNTIYF. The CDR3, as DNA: TGTGCCAGCACCCCTGGACAGGGCTACGGAAACACCATATATTTT.

Written as DNA, the CDR3 is TGTGCCAGCACCGCCAAAGGGCCGCCCCGGTTCTTC. Translating it yields CASTAKGPPRFF. The chain recombines TRBV12-3 or TRBV12-4 with TRBJ2-1; D uncertain. V was cut by 7 bases and J by 15 bases, with 19 bases left in between. CDR3 length: 12 amino acids.

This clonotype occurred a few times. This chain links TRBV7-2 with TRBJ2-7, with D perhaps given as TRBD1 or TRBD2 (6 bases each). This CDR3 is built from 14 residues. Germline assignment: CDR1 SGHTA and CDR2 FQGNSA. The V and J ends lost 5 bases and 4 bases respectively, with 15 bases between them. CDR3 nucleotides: TGTGCCAGCAGCGTAGGCGGGACAAGATACGAGCAGTACTTC. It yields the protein CASSVGGTRYEQYF.

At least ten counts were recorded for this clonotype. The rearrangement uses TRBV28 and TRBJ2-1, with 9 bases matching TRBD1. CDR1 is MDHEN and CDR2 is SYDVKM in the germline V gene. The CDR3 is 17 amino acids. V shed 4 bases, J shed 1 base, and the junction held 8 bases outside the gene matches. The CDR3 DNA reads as TGTGCCAGCAGTTCGGACAGGGGTTCCATTTCCTACAATGAGCAGTTCTTC. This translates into CASSSDRGSISYNEQFF.

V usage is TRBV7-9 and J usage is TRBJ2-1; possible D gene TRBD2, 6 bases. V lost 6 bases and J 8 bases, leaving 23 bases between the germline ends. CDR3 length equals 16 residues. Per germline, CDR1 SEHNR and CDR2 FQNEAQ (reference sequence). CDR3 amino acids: CASRPTLGLPPYEQFF. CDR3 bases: TGTGCCAGCAGGCCGACCCTGGGACTCCCCCCCTATGAGCAGTTCTTC. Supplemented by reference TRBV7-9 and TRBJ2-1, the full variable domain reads DTGVSQNPRHKITKRGQNVTFRCDPISEHNRLYWYRQTLGQGPEFLTYFQNEAQLEKSRLLSDRFSAERPKGSFSTLEIQRTEQGDSAMYLCASRPTLGLPPYEQFFGPGTRLTVL.

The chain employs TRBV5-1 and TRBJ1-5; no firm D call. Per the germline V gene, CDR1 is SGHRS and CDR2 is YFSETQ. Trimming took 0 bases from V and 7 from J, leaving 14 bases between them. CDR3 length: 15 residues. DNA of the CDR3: TGCGCCAGCAGCTTGGTCCCCAGTGATGTACAGCCCCAGCATTTT. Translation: CASSLVPSDVQPQHF.

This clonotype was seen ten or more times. This chain's CDR3 is CASSLQTSGIDTQYF. In DNA form, the CDR3 reads TGCGCCAGCAGCCTACAGACTAGCGGGATAGATACGCAGTATTTT. The chain links TRBV5-1 to TRBJ2-3, with 11 bases fitting TRBD2. Germline V gene lookup returns CDR1 SGHRS and CDR2 YFSETQ. V shed 4 bases, J shed 5 bases, and the junction held 6 bases outside the gene matches. The CDR3 has 15 residues.

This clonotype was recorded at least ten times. The DNA of the CDR3 is TGCGCCAGCAGCCCCTCGATTCTAGCGGGAGAGCAGTTCTTC. Its translation: CASSPSILAGEQFF. V and J are TRBV4-1 and TRBJ2-1, with 9 positions matching TRBD2. The CDR3 consists of 14 residues. Germline CDR1 and CDR2: MGHRA and YSYEKL. V lost 4 bases and J lost 10; bases outside the gene matches: 8.

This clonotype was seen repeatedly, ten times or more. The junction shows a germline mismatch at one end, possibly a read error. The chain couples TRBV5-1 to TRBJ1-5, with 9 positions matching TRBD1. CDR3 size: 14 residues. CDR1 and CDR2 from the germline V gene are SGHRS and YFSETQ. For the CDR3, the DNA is TGTGCCAGCAGCCGGACAGGGGGCAATCAGCCCCAGCATTTT. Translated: CASSRTGGNQPQHF.

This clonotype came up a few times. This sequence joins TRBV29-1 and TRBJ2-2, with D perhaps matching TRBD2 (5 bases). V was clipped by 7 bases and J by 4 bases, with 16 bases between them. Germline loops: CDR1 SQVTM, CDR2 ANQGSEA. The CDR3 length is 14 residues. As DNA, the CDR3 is TGCAGCGCCCGAGCTAGACGGGGCACCGGGGAGCTGTTTTTT. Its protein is CSARARRGTGELFF.

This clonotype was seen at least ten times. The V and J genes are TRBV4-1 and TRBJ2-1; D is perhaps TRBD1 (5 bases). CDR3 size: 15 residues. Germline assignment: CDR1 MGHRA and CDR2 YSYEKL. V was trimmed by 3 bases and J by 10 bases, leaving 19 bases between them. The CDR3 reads CASSQIGALLREQFF. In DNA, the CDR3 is TGCGCCAGCAGCCAGATAGGGGCTCTCTTGCGCGAGCAGTTCTTC.

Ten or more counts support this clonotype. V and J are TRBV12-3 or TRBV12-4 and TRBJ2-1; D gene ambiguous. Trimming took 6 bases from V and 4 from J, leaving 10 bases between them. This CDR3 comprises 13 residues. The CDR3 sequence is CASRWIGYNEQFF. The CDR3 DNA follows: TGTGCCAGCAGATGGATAGGGTACAATGAGCAGTTCTTC.

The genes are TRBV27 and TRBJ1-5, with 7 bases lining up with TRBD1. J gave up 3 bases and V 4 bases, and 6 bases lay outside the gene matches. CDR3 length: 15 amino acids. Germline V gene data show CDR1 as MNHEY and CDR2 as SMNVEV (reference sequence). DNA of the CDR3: TGTGCCAGCAGTTGGAGGGGGCTTGACAATCAGCCCCAGCATTTT. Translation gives CASSWRGLDNQPQHF.

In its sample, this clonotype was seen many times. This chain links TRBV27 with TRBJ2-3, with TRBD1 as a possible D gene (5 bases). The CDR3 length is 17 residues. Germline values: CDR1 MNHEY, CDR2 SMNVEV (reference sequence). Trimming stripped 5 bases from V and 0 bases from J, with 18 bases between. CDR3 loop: CASSPRPTVQSTDTQYF. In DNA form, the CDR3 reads TGTGCCAGCAGTCCCCGCCCGACAGTCCAAAGCACAGATACGCAGTATTTT.

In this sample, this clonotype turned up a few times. The CDR3: CASSLGYDRQETQYF. CDR3 in DNA: TGTGCCAGCAGCTTAGGGTACGACAGGCAAGAGACCCAGTACTTC. This rearrangement joins TRBV13 to TRBJ2-5; D is perhaps TRBD1 (6 bases). Germline V gives CDR1 PRHDT, CDR2 FYEKMQ (reference sequence). V lost 0 bases and J 2 bases, leaving 10 bases between the germline ends. This CDR3 comprises 15 residues. The whole variable domain, remainder taken from reference TRBV13 and TRBJ2-5, is AAGVIQSPRHLIKEKRETATLKCYPIPRHDTVYWYQQGPGQDPQFLISFYEKMQSDKGSIPDRFSAQQFSDYHSELNMSSLELGDSALYFCASSLGYDRQETQYFGPGTRLLVL.

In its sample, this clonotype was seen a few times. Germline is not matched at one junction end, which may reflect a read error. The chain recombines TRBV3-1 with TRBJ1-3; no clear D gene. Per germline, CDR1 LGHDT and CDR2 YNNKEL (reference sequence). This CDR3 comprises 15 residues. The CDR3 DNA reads TGTGCCAGCAGGCAAGAGGTGAGCTCTGGAAACACCATATATTTT. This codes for CASRQEVSSGNTIYF.

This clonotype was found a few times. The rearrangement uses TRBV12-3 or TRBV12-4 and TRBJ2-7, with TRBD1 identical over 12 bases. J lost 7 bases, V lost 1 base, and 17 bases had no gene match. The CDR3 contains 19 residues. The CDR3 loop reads CASSLVGTGGTLGAGEQYF. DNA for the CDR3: TGTGCCAGCAGTTTAGTCGGGACAGGGGGCACACTCGGGGCGGGGGAGCAGTACTTC.